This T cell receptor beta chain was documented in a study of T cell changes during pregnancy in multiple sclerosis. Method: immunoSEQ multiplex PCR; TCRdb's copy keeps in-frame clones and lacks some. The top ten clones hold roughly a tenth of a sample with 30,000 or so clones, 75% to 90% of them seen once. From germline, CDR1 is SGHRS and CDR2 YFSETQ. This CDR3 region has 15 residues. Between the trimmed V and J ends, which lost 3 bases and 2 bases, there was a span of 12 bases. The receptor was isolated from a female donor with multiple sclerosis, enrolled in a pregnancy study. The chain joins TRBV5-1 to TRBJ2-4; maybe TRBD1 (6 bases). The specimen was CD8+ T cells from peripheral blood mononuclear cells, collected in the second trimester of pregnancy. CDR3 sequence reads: CASSSTGQPKNIQYF. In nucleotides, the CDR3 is TGCGCCAGCAGCTCCACGGGACAACCCAAAAACATTCAGTACTTC.